A selection of T cell receptor beta chains follows, all from one sample in a study of OX40 agonist ivuxolimab in advanced cancers. Assay: immunoSEQ multiplex PCR; the TCRdb copy retains only in-frame clones and omits some. The sample comprises 60,000 to 75,000 clones, about 80% of which are singletons, and 1.2% rests with the top ten. The sample consisted of CD4+ or CD8+ T cells sorted from blood, taken in a trial of the OX40 agonist ivuxolimab. These receptors were taken from an adult with an advanced solid tumor such as melanoma, head and neck, liver or kidney cancer. Each CDR3 is given with its conserved first and last residue. The order of the fields is D gene, V gene, J gene, clone size, CDR3 DNA, CDR3 protein. A D gene is named only where the DNA matches it firmly. Not every row has a clone size; where given, it reads once, few, many or a size class.

d_gene: TRBD2
v_gene: TRBV2
j_gene: TRBJ2-3
abundance: NA
CDR3nt: TGTGCCAGCAGCTCGACTAGCGGGGGGCGCACAGATACGCAGTATTTT
CDR3aa: CASSSTSGGRTDTQYF

d_gene: NA
v_gene: TRBV6-1
j_gene: TRBJ2-5
abundance: NA
CDR3nt: TGTGCCAGCAGTGAAGCGTCGTGGGAGACCCAGTACTTC
CDR3aa: CASSEASWETQYF

d_gene: TRBD1
v_gene: TRBV4-3
j_gene: TRBJ1-2
abundance: NA
CDR3nt: TGCGCCAGCAGCCCACAGGGGATAGGGAGCTATGGCTACACCTTC
CDR3aa: CASSPQGIGSYGYTF

d_gene: NA
v_gene: TRBV5-1
j_gene: TRBJ2-5
abundance: NA
CDR3nt: TGCGCCCGCATATCCCAAGAGACCCAGTACTTC
CDR3aa: CARISQETQYF

d_gene: NA
v_gene: TRBV30
j_gene: TRBJ1-2
abundance: NA
CDR3nt: TGTGCCTGGAGTCCCATGGCCGGAGTAGCTGGCTACACCTTC
CDR3aa: CAWSPMAGVAGYTF

d_gene: TRBD2
v_gene: TRBV7-8
j_gene: TRBJ2-7
abundance: NA
CDR3nt: TGTGCCAGCAGCGAGACTAGCGGGGGGGCCTATTCTTATGAGCAGTACTTC
CDR3aa: CASSETSGGAYSYEQYF

d_gene: NA
v_gene: TRBV9
j_gene: TRBJ2-3
abundance: NA
CDR3nt: TGTGCCAGCAGCGTAGGTCCAGCTTGGAGCACAGATACGCAGTATTTT
CDR3aa: CASSVGPAWSTDTQYF

d_gene: TRBD1
v_gene: TRBV2
j_gene: TRBJ2-1
abundance: NA
CDR3nt: TGTGCCAGCAGTGCGCCAGACAGGGGCCATGAGCAGTTCTTC
CDR3aa: CASSAPDRGHEQFF

d_gene: NA
v_gene: TRBV27
j_gene: TRBJ1-4
abundance: once
CDR3nt: TGTGCCAGCAGTCTTAGCCGGGACACCGTTTGGGGTAAAAAACTGTTTTTT
CDR3aa: CASSLSRDTVWGKKLFF

d_gene: NA
v_gene: TRBV4-2
j_gene: TRBJ1-2
abundance: NA
CDR3nt: TGTGCCAGCAGCTTAGTCGGGAACTATGGCTACACCTTC
CDR3aa: CASSLVGNYGYTF

d_gene: NA
v_gene: TRBV2
j_gene: TRBJ2-7
abundance: few
CDR3nt: TGTGCCAGCAGTGATCCCCCCGAATCGACTGTCCAGGGCCCCTACGAGCAGTACTTC
CDR3aa: CASSDPPESTVQGPYEQYF

d_gene: NA
v_gene: TRBV5-5
j_gene: TRBJ1-5
abundance: NA
CDR3nt: TGTGCCAGCAGCCCCATGCGGGATCAGCCCCAGCATTTT
CDR3aa: CASSPMRDQPQHF

d_gene: TRBD1
v_gene: TRBV5-6
j_gene: TRBJ1-1
abundance: NA
CDR3nt: TGTGCCAGCAGCTATTGGGGGACAGGGCAATTGAACACTGAAGCTTTCTTT
CDR3aa: CASSYWGTGQLNTEAFF

d_gene: TRBD1
v_gene: TRBV2
j_gene: TRBJ2-5
abundance: NA
CDR3nt: TGTGCCAGCACGAGGGACAGGGTTGAGACCCAGTACTTC
CDR3aa: CASTRDRVETQYF

d_gene: NA
v_gene: TRBV6-5
j_gene: TRBJ2-7
abundance: NA
CDR3nt: TGTGCCAGCAGTTACCGGACCGGGACTCTGGGCGAGCAGTACTTC
CDR3aa: CASSYRTGTLGEQYF

d_gene: NA
v_gene: TRBV18
j_gene: TRBJ1-2
abundance: once
CDR3nt: TGTGCCAGCTCACCACCGGGGGGGATTTCGGGCTACACCTTC
CDR3aa: CASSPPGGISGYTF

d_gene: NA
v_gene: TRBV30
j_gene: TRBJ1-6
abundance: NA
CDR3nt: TGTGCCTGGAGTGTAGCGGGAGGTTCACCCCTCCACTTT
CDR3aa: CAWSVAGGSPLHF

d_gene: NA
v_gene: TRBV7-2
j_gene: TRBJ2-7
abundance: once
CDR3nt: TGTGCCAGCAGCTTAGGGCCTTTGGGTGGGGCCGGGCCCTACGAGCAGTACTTC
CDR3aa: CASSLGPLGGAGPYEQYF

d_gene: NA
v_gene: TRBV2
j_gene: TRBJ1-2
abundance: NA
CDR3nt: TGTGCCAGCAGTGAAAACAGCTATGGCTACACCTTC
CDR3aa: CASSENSYGYTF

d_gene: NA
v_gene: TRBV4-1
j_gene: TRBJ2-3
abundance: NA
CDR3nt: TGCGCCAGCAGCCAGCTGGATATGGGACTCCCTAGGGATACGCAGTATTTT
CDR3aa: CASSQLDMGLPRDTQYF

d_gene: NA
v_gene: TRBV5-1
j_gene: TRBJ1-2
abundance: NA
CDR3nt: TGCGCCAGCAGCTTGGCGCGGGCTAGGGGCTACACCTTC
CDR3aa: CASSLARARGYTF

d_gene: NA
v_gene: TRBV5-1
j_gene: TRBJ1-2
abundance: NA
CDR3nt: TGCGCCAGCAGCCCCGGGACCGGGGGTGAGAGAGGCTACACCTTC
CDR3aa: CASSPGTGGERGYTF

d_gene: NA
v_gene: TRBV29-1
j_gene: TRBJ2-3
abundance: NA
CDR3nt: TGCAGCGTCAGATCCGGGGATACGCAGTATTTT
CDR3aa: CSVRSGDTQYF

d_gene: TRBD1
v_gene: TRBV10-3
j_gene: TRBJ1-1
abundance: NA
CDR3nt: TGTGCCATCAGTGAGCCGGGGACAGGAGCTTTCTTT
CDR3aa: CAISEPGTGAFF

d_gene: NA
v_gene: TRBV21-1
j_gene: TRBJ2-5
abundance: NA
CDR3nt: TGTGCCAGCAGCACAGGGGAAGAGACCCAGTACTTC
CDR3aa: CASSTGEETQYF

d_gene: NA
v_gene: TRBV21-1
j_gene: TRBJ1-5
abundance: few
CDR3nt: TGTGCCAGCAGCAAATTTGCCCATCAGCCCCAGCATTTT
CDR3aa: CASSKFAHQPQHF

d_gene: NA
v_gene: TRBV15
j_gene: TRBJ2-4
abundance: NA
CDR3nt: TGTGCCACCAGCAGCGGACCCGAGCTAGCCAAAAACATTCAGTACTTC
CDR3aa: CATSSGPELAKNIQYF

d_gene: NA
v_gene: TRBV7-9
j_gene: TRBJ1-5
abundance: NA
CDR3nt: TGTGCCAGCAGTCCAGCGGGGGGCAGCAATCAGCCCCAGCATTTT
CDR3aa: CASSPAGGSNQPQHF

d_gene: NA
v_gene: TRBV19
j_gene: TRBJ1-1
abundance: once
CDR3nt: TGTGCCAGTAGTATAGATGGGTCTGGCACTGAAGCTTTCTTT
CDR3aa: CASSIDGSGTEAFF

d_gene: NA
v_gene: TRBV27
j_gene: TRBJ2-3
abundance: NA
CDR3nt: TGTGCCAGCAGTCCAACCGGCCCGCTGGATACGCAGTATTTT
CDR3aa: CASSPTGPLDTQYF

d_gene: NA
v_gene: TRBV5-1
j_gene: TRBJ2-1
abundance: NA
CDR3nt: TGCGCCAGCAGCCCCGGGACTGCCAACAATGAGCAGTTCTTC
CDR3aa: CASSPGTANNEQFF

d_gene: NA
v_gene: TRBV5-4
j_gene: TRBJ1-3
abundance: NA
CDR3nt: TGTGCCAGCAGCTTGGGGGGATCCGGTGGAAACACCATATATTTT
CDR3aa: CASSLGGSGGNTIYF